The sequence of this TCR beta chain was determined in a study of beta chain features in type 1 diabetes. The germline V gene has CDR1 MNHEY and CDR2 SMNVEV (reference sequence). With 5 bases clipped from V and 6 bases from J, the junction kept 11 bases outside the gene matches. The CDR3 is made up of 16 amino acids. Expressed TCRB transcripts got sequenced, as all isolated RNA was reverse transcribed. Some clones are missing from TCRdb's copy, which holds only in-frame ones; the method was immunoSEQ multiplex PCR. This sample has hundreds of thousands of clones, with approximately 9.9% found just once. This clone was seen more than once but under ten times. Its specificity is unknown. Per donor, one heparinised blood draw averaged about 116 mL. Study observations and caveats: A potential influence of HLA type upon TCRB rearrangement remained unresolved herein.

The sequenced material came from naive CD4+ T cells from blood. This chain uses TRBV27 with TRBJ2-7; TRBD1 matches 12 bases. The clonotype originates from a woman in her twenties or thirties in good health. CDR3 in amino acids: CASSPRGQGATSEQYF. The DNA of the CDR3 is TGTGCCAGCAGTCCAAGGGGACAGGGGGCAACGTCCGAGCAGTACTTC.